The clone carrying this TCR beta chain showed up just a few times. These data belong to a study of blood T cells in healthy people across ages. There are 15 residues in the CDR3. The V gene lost 6 bases and the J gene lost 5 bases, with 19 bases spanning the gap. Combining a sample-barcoded 5' primer with a J-beta primer mix, a second PCR ran for roughly 6 to 12 cycles. Each CDR3 protein is one row after TCRdb ran MiXCR on the 5' RACE reads. The repertoire holds more than 800,000 distinct CDR3 sequences, less than 35% seen once, with 17% in the top ten. The chain is built from TRBV12-3 or TRBV12-4 and TRBJ1-1; maybe TRBD1 (5 bases). The sequence came from a woman aged 80 or older in good health. Sequenced sample: blood. The CDR3 loop is CASSGQGITGTEAFF. The CDR3 region has the DNA TGTGCCAGCAGCGGGCAGGGTATAACGGGGACTGAAGCTTTCTTT.